These 20 T cell receptor beta chains were sequenced from one sample in a study of blood T cell repertoires in COVID-19. Repertoires were generated with immunoSEQ multiplex PCR, while TCRdb's copy carries only in-frame clones and drops some. The sample lists fewer than 100,000 clones, approximately 85% seen once, with about 4% in the top ten. The specimen was peripheral blood. These receptors came from a man in his sixties with acute or convalescent COVID-19.

The chain employs TRBV19 and TRBJ1-4, with 10 bases lining up with TRBD1. V dropped 6 bases and J dropped 7; count of bases not matched to a gene: 8. In germline, CDR1 is LNHDA, CDR2 SQIVND (reference sequence). This CDR3 has 15 residues. CDR3 sequence: CASRRQGARGEKLFF. The CDR3 bases are TGTGCCAGTAGGCGACAGGGGGCGAGAGGTGAAAAACTGTTTTTT.

The chain has TRBV2 and TRBJ2-5; the D is unclear. CDR1 SNHLY and CDR2 FYNNEI come from the germline V gene. CDR3 length: 13 amino acids. Trimming shortened V by 11 bases and J by 0 bases, and 13 bases separated the two germline ends. The CDR3 sequence is CAATLPYQETQYF. The CDR3 nucleotides are TGTGCCGCCACGCTACCTTACCAAGAGACCCAGTACTTC.

The chain couples TRBV5-3 to TRBJ2-3; D is unclear. TRBV5-3 is an ORF, with its function uncertain. The CDR3 length is 12 residues. V lost 4 bases, J lost 6 bases, and 9 bases lay in between. CDR3 residues: CARSHTLDTQYF. The CDR3 nucleotides read TGTGCCAGAAGCCACACCTTGGATACGCAGTATTTT.

Only one count was recorded for this clone. The chain has TRBV11-2 and TRBJ2-3, with D possibly TRBD2 on 7 matching bases. The CDR3 loop spans 14 amino acids. Per germline, CDR1 SGHAT and CDR2 FQNNGV. V lost 1 base and J 9 bases, leaving 14 bases between the germline ends. The CDR3 sequence is CASSLVAGAGTQYF. The CDR3 DNA is TGTGCCAGCAGCTTAGTGGCGGGGGCTGGAACGCAGTATTTT.

The V and J genes are TRBV9 and TRBJ2-7, with 9 bases aligning to TRBD1. Germline V gene lookup returns CDR1 SGDLS and CDR2 YYNGEE. This CDR3 contains 13 residues. V lost 3 bases, J lost 5 bases, and 3 bases stayed unmatched. The chain's CDR3 is CASSGGQGNEQYF. The CDR3 bases are TGTGCCAGCAGCGGAGGACAGGGGAACGAGCAGTACTTC.

The CDR3 bases are TGTGCCAGCAGCTACAGTCGAGATGTCGATACGCAGTATTTT. Translated, it gives CASSYSRDVDTQYF. This chain uses TRBV4-2 with TRBJ2-3; D remains unclear. V was trimmed by 5 bases and J by 6 bases, leaving 15 bases between them. This CDR3 contains 14 residues. CDR1 is LGHNA, CDR2 YNFKEQ, per germline.

This clone was counted only a few times. This sequence joins TRBV27 and TRBJ1-2; no clear D. The CDR3 has 13 residues. Germline V gene data show CDR1 as MNHEY and CDR2 as SMNVEV (reference sequence). V lost 5 bases and J 4 bases, leaving 11 bases between the germline ends. As DNA, the CDR3 is TGTGCCAGCAGTCCCCCCCCGGTCTATGGCTACACCTTC. It specifies CASSPPPVYGYTF.

The rearrangement links TRBV11-2 to TRBJ1-1; D is uncertain. The germline CDR1 and CDR2 sequences are SGHAT and FQNNGV. The V end was cut by 0 bases, the J end by 6 bases, with 8 bases between. The CDR3 covers 13 residues. CDR3 amino acids: CASSLEMLAEAFF. As DNA, the CDR3 is TGTGCCAGCAGCTTAGAAATGCTAGCTGAAGCTTTCTTT.

The chain joins TRBV20-1 to TRBJ2-7, with 7 bases aligning to TRBD2. The V gene end was trimmed by 3 bases and the J gene end by 8 bases; junction bases not matched to a gene: 16. The germline gives CDR1 DFQATT, CDR2 SNEGSKA (reference sequence). This CDR3 has 15 amino acids. DNA of the CDR3: TGCAGTGCTAGTGTCGTGTCTAGCGGCCCTACGAAGCAGTACTTC. The encoded protein is CSASVVSSGPTKQYF.

J is TRBJ2-3 and V is TRBV2; the D gene is possibly TRBD1 (5 bases). Trimming cost V 9 bases and J 2 bases, with 12 bases left between them. Germline CDR1 SNHLY, CDR2 FYNNEI. The length of the CDR3 is 13 residues. CDR3 residues: CASGAELTDTQYF. The CDR3 DNA reads TGTGCCAGTGGGGCGGAGCTCACAGATACGCAGTATTTT.

The V and J genes are TRBV29-1 and TRBJ1-1; D is perhaps TRBD1 (6 bases). Germline assignment: CDR1 SQVTM and CDR2 ANQGSEA. V was pared by 4 bases and J by 9 bases, with 12 bases between. The CDR3 totals 11 residues. The CDR3: CSVVDRKKAFF. The CDR3 region has the DNA TGCAGCGTTGTTGACAGGAAGAAAGCTTTCTTT.

This clone was recorded only once. V is TRBV12-5 and J is TRBJ1-5; 7 bases line up with TRBD1. V shed 1 base and J 6 bases; nucleotides not matched to a gene: 3. This CDR3 is 14 amino acids long. The germline CDR1 and CDR2 sequences are LGHNT and FRNRAP. CDR3 coding DNA: TGTGCTAGTGGTTTGGAGGGGGCGGGTCAGCCCCAGCATTTT. Translated: CASGLEGAGQPQHF.

The J gene is TRBJ1-5, the V gene TRBV5-8; 9 bases are shared with TRBD1. V was pared by 4 bases and J by 5 bases, with 4 bases of the junction left unmatched. The CDR3 length is 14 residues. The germline V gene has CDR1 SGHTS and CDR2 YDEGEE. The CDR3 region is CASSRTGGDQPQHF. The CDR3 DNA reads TGTGCCAGCAGCCGTACAGGGGGCGATCAGCCCCAGCATTTT. Full variable domain (outside the CDR3, taken from reference TRBV5-8 and TRBJ1-5): EAGVTQSPTHLIKTRGQQATLRCSPISGHTSVYWYQQALGLGLQFLLWYDEGEERNRGNFPPRFSGRQFPNYSSELNVNALELEDSALYLCASSRTGGDQPQHFGDGTRLSIL.

This chain connects TRBV12-3 or TRBV12-4 to TRBJ1-2; 8 nucleotides match TRBD1. Trimming removed 7 bases from V and 4 bases from J; junction bases left unmatched: 5. The CDR3 is made up of 13 amino acids. For the CDR3, the DNA is TGTGCCAGCACCCTTGACAGGGGCTATGGCTACACCTTC. Amino acid sequence: CASTLDRGYGYTF.

The rearrangement links TRBV28 to TRBJ2-1; D gene uncertain. The CDR3 spans 14 residues. With 2 bases removed from V and 4 bases from J, the gap between germline ends came to 9 bases. Germline V gives CDR1 MDHEN, CDR2 SYDVKM. In DNA form, the CDR3 reads TGTGCCAGCAGTTTAAGAGGCCCTTACAATGAGCAGTTCTTC. Protein product: CASSLRGPYNEQFF. Drawing the rest from reference TRBV28 and TRBJ2-1, the complete variable domain is DVKVTQSSRYLVKRTGEKVFLECVQDMDHENMFWYRQDPGLGLRLIYFSYDVKMKEKGDIPEGYSVSREKKERFSLILESASTNQTSMYLCASSLRGPYNEQFFGPGTRLTVL.

This clone was detected many times. This rearrangement joins TRBV7-2 to TRBJ2-1, with 8 bases identical to TRBD2. Trimming cost V 1 base and J 2 bases; bases outside gene matches: 10. Germline CDR1 is SGHTA and CDR2 is FQGNSA. There are 18 residues in the CDR3. CDR3 bases: TGTGCCAGCAGCTTAGTCTTACGGACGGGACTAGCCTACAATGAGCAGTTCTTC. It codes for CASSLVLRTGLAYNEQFF.

CDR3 in DNA: TGTGCCAGCAGCCCGGTGAGTAGCGGGACCTCACGGGAGCAGTTCTTC. Amino acids: CASSPVSSGTSREQFF. The chain uses TRBV11-2 and TRBJ2-1; 8 positions agree with TRBD2. Trimming removed 5 bases from V and 10 bases from J; junction bases left unmatched: 16. CDR3 length: 16 amino acids. CDR1 SGHAT and CDR2 FQNNGV come from the germline V gene.

The chain links TRBV30 to TRBJ1-5; D ambiguous. Germline loops: CDR1 GTSNPN, CDR2 SVGIG (reference sequence). This CDR3 contains 15 residues. This chain's CDR3 is CAFSSGTLPDQPQHF. For the CDR3, the DNA is TGTGCTTTTTCTTCAGGCACCCTCCCCGATCAGCCCCAGCATTTT.

This chain connects TRBV24-1 to TRBJ2-7; no reliable D call. Trimming took 1 base from V and 4 from J, leaving 10 bases between them. The length of the CDR3 is 14 residues. Germline V gives CDR1 KGHDR, CDR2 SFDVKD. In DNA form, the CDR3 reads TGTGCCACCAGTGATTTCTGGCAGGAATACGAGCAGTACTTC. Encoded protein: CATSDFWQEYEQYF.

The genes are TRBV11-2 and TRBJ2-2, with 10 bases aligning to TRBD2. There are 17 residues in the CDR3. Germline trimming cut 5 bases from V and 2 bases from J; bases unmatched to any gene: 8. The germline gives CDR1 SGHAT, CDR2 FQNNGV. CDR3 sequence (DNA): TGTGCCAGCAGCAGGAGACTAGCGGGCTTAAACACCGGGGAGCTGTTTTTT. The encoded protein is CASSRRLAGLNTGELFF.